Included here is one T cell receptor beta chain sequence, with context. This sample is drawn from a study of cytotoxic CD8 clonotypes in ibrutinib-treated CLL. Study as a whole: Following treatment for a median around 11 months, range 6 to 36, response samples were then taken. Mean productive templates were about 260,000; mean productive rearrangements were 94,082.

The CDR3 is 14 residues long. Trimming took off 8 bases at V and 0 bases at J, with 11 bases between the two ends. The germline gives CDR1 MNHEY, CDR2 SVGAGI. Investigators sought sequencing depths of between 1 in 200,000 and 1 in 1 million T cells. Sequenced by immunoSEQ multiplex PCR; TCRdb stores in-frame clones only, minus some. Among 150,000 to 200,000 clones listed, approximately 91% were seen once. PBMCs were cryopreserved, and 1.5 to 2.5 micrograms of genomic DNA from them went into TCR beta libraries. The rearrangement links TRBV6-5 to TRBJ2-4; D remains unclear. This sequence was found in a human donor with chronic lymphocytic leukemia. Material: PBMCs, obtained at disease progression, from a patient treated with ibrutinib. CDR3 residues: CASRAPLAKNIQYF. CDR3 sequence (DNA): TGTGCCAGCCGTGCACCGCTAGCCAAAAACATTCAGTACTTC.